A selection of T cell receptor beta chains follows, all from one sample in a study of neurological immune-mediated disorders. TCRdb redid the calling of the 5' RACE reads with MiXCR, one entry per CDR3 protein. There are approximately 80,000 distinct CDR3 sequences in the sample; over 4.5% occur only once, and over 7% lies in the top ten. What was sequenced was PBMCs. These TCRs come from a woman between 55 and 75 years old with multiple sclerosis. Both conserved end residues are part of each CDR3. Fields, in order: V gene, D gene, clone size, J gene, CDR3 DNA, CDR3 protein. A D gene is named only where the DNA matches it firmly. Clone size is given for some rows only: seen once, a few or many times, or a class if the clone is expanded.

TRBV5-1	NA	many	TRBJ1-4	TGCGCCAGCAGCTTGGTTCCGCAGGCTAATGAAAAACTGTTTTTT	CASSLVPQANEKLFF
TRBV7-2	TRBD1	few	TRBJ2-7	TGTGCCAGCAGCTTTGACAGGGGCGAAGTCTTC	CASSFDRGEVF
TRBV5-1	TRBD1	many	TRBJ1-1	TGCGCCAGCAGCTTGGCGGACAGGGCGAACACTGAAGCTTTCTTT	CASSLADRANTEAFF
TRBV28	TRBD1	many	TRBJ2-3	TGTGCCAGCAGTTCCCGGACAGGTCAGCAGTATTTT	CASSSRTGQQYF
TRBV5-1	NA	many	TRBJ2-3	TGCGCCAGCAGCCCCGGTTCAGGGGATAGCACAGATACGCAGTATTTT	CASSPGSGDSTDTQYF
TRBV20-1	NA	many	TRBJ1-1	TGCAGTGCTAGAAGTGATGGGAACACTGAAGCTTTCTTT	CSARSDGNTEAFF
TRBV5-1	NA	many	TRBJ1-1	TGCGCCAGCAGCGCGGGTTCAGGAGGGAACACTGAAGCTTTCTTT	CASSAGSGGNTEAFF
TRBV12-3/TRBV12-4	TRBD1	NA	TRBJ1-1	TGTGCCAGCAGTTCTTTAACAGGGGCCATTAGAGCTTTCTTT	CASSSLTGAIRAFF
TRBV10-3	NA	NA	TRBJ2-1	TGTGCCATCAGTGAGGGTGTCAGGGAAAATGAGCAGTTCTTC	CAISEGVRENEQFF
TRBV12-3/TRBV12-4	NA	many	TRBJ2-2	TGTGCCAGCACTCTACTACACACCGGGGAGCTGTTTTTT	CASTLLHTGELFF
TRBV20-1	NA	many	TRBJ2-3	TGCAGTCTCCAGGGGCAGTTGGATACGCAGTATTTT	CSLQGQLDTQYF
TRBV5-1	NA	many	TRBJ2-7	TGCGCCAGCAGCTTGGACCGGATTTCCTACGAGCAGTACTTC	CASSLDRISYEQYF
TRBV5-1	NA	many	TRBJ2-2	TGCGCCAGCAGCTACGATACTGACACCGGGGAGCTGTTTTTT	CASSYDTDTGELFF
TRBV5-1	TRBD1	NA	TRBJ1-1	TGCGCCAGCAGCTTGCAGTTAGGACAGGGAACCAACTTGAACACTGAAGCTTTCTTT	CASSLQLGQGTNLNTEAFF
TRBV4-1	TRBD1	many	TRBJ1-2	TGCGCCAGCAGCCAAGTACAGGGGGCGGTCGGCTACACCTTC	CASSQVQGAVGYTF
TRBV20-1	TRBD2	NA	TRBJ2-7	TGCAGTGCTAGAGCTTACCCGGGACTAGCGGGGAGCTACGAGCAGTACTTC	CSARAYPGLAGSYEQYF
TRBV2	NA	many	TRBJ1-5	TGTGCCAGCACCCCGGGGCGATCGACGCCCCAGCATTTT	CASTPGRSTPQHF
TRBV20-1	NA	many	TRBJ2-1	TGCAGTGCTAGAGCAGGGGCAGGGAGCTCCTACAATGAGCAGTTCTTC	CSARAGAGSSYNEQFF
TRBV5-1	NA	many	TRBJ2-7	TGCGCCAGCAGCTTGGACACAGGGTCCTACGAGCAGTACTTC	CASSLDTGSYEQYF
TRBV20-1	NA	many	TRBJ1-6	TGCAGTGCTAGTGAGGGGCCCTGGGCACCCCTCCACTTT	CSASEGPWAPLHF
TRBV27	NA	many	TRBJ2-5	TGTGCCAGCAACCCGAGAGGGACCGGCCGCGGAGAGACCCAGTACTTC	CASNPRGTGRGETQYF
TRBV7-9	NA	many	TRBJ1-4	TGTGCCAGCAGCCCTGTGACAGGACTGTTTTTT	CASSPVTGLFF
TRBV29-1	TRBD1	many	TRBJ2-7	TGCAGCGTTGGACAGGGTGCGGACGCCATCTACGAGCAGTACTTC	CSVGQGADAIYEQYF
TRBV2	NA	many	TRBJ1-4	TGTGCCAGCAGATATGAAAAACTGTTTTTT	CASRYEKLFF
TRBV18	NA	many	TRBJ2-2	TGTGCCAGCTATTCGGTTCCCGGGGAGCTGTTTTTT	CASYSVPGELFF
TRBV6-2/TRBV6-3	TRBD1	NA	TRBJ1-4	TGTGCCAGCAGGGGGACAGTGTCAACTAATGAAAAACTGTTTTTT	CASRGTVSTNEKLFF
TRBV20-1	TRBD1	many	TRBJ2-2	TGCAGTGCAAGGACAGGGTTTCCCGGGGAGCTGTTTTTT	CSARTGFPGELFF
TRBV7-2	NA	many	TRBJ2-3	TGTGCCAGCAGCTTAGTGTTTAGCCCTACAGATACGCAGTATTTT	CASSLVFSPTDTQYF
TRBV6-5	TRBD1	many	TRBJ2-3	TGTGCCAGCAGTTACGAGTACCGGGACAGGGGAGCAGATACGCAGTATTTT	CASSYEYRDRGADTQYF
TRBV7-8	NA	many	TRBJ2-3	TGTGCCAGCAGCCCCCCCACGGACACTCGCACAGATACGCAGTATTTT	CASSPPTDTRTDTQYF
TRBV11-1	TRBD1	few	TRBJ1-6	TGTGCCAGCAGCTTAGACGACAGGGGGAATTCACCCCTCCACTTT	CASSLDDRGNSPLHF
TRBV4-2	NA	many	TRBJ2-5	TGTGCCAGCAGTGAAACTTGGGGCAACCAAGAGACCCAGTACTTC	CASSETWGNQETQYF
TRBV3-1	NA	many	TRBJ1-5	TGTGCCAGCAGCCAAGAGCTCAGGGGCGGGAGTCAGCCCCAGCATTTT	CASSQELRGGSQPQHF
TRBV25-1	TRBD1	many	TRBJ1-5	TGTGCCAGCAGTCCTCGTGGACAGGACTATCAGCCCCAGCATTTT	CASSPRGQDYQPQHF
TRBV20-1	TRBD2	many	TRBJ2-3	TGCAGTGAAACTAGCGGGGTGACAGATACGCAGTATTTT	CSETSGVTDTQYF
TRBV7-8	NA	many	TRBJ1-5	TGTGCCAGCAGCTTAGCGGGCCAGGGGTTTAGCAATCAGCCCCAGCATTTT	CASSLAGQGFSNQPQHF
TRBV5-1	NA	many	TRBJ1-4	TGCGCCAGCAGCTTGGAACCGTTGGGAGAAAAACTGTTTTTT	CASSLEPLGEKLFF
TRBV7-6	NA	many	TRBJ1-2	TGTGCCAGCAGCTTATACAGGAATTCTGGGCCCTCTGGCTACACCTTC	CASSLYRNSGPSGYTF
TRBV5-1	TRBD1	many	TRBJ2-5	TGCGCCAGCAGCATACGACAGGGGGGGGAGACCCAGTACTTC	CASSIRQGGETQYF
TRBV11-3	TRBD1	NA	TRBJ2-2	TGTGCCAGCAGCTCGGGACAGACACTTGCGAACACCGGGGAGCTGTTTTTT	CASSSGQTLANTGELFF
TRBV2	NA	many	TRBJ2-7	TGTGCCAGCTACGCATACGAGCAGTACTTC	CASYAYEQYF
TRBV4-1	NA	many	TRBJ2-1	TGCGCCAGCAGCCACCTCGTCGGCCCCTACAATGAGCAGTTCTTC	CASSHLVGPYNEQFF
TRBV5-1	NA	many	TRBJ2-4	TGCGCCAGCAGCAAAAGGACCCAGGAAAACATTCAGTACTTC	CASSKRTQENIQYF
TRBV3-1	TRBD1	NA	TRBJ1-4	TGTGCCAGCAGCCAGGGGGACAGTCGGGAAAAACTGTTTTTT	CASSQGDSREKLFF
TRBV5-1	TRBD1	many	TRBJ2-7	TGCGCCAGCAGCTTTTGGACAGGGTCCTACGAGCAGTACTTC	CASSFWTGSYEQYF
TRBV5-1	TRBD2	many	TRBJ2-1	TGCGCCAGCAGCCGGACTAGCGGGGGGCTGGATGAGCAGTTCTTC	CASSRTSGGLDEQFF
TRBV20-1	TRBD2	many	TRBJ2-1	TGCAGTGCTAGAGATCTAGGACTAGCTTACAATGAGCAGTTCTTC	CSARDLGLAYNEQFF
TRBV7-9	NA	many	TRBJ1-2	TGTGCCAGCAGCCCCCCCCCCTATGGCTACACCTTC	CASSPPPYGYTF
TRBV6-5	TRBD1	many	TRBJ1-1	TGTGCCAGCAGTTACAGTCCGGGACAGCATGAAGCTTTCTTT	CASSYSPGQHEAFF
TRBV5-6	TRBD1	many	TRBJ1-5	TGTGCCAGCAGCCTCCGGGACAGGGGCTCTCTTAGCAATCAGCCCCAGCATTTT	CASSLRDRGSLSNQPQHF